The count of the clone carrying this T cell receptor (beta chain) is one. Its specificity is not known. The data originate from a study of shared clonotypes between healthy human individuals. Germline V gene sequence: CDR1 WNHNN, CDR2 SYGVQD (reference sequence). The V and J ends lost 0 bases and 2 bases, in that order; junction bases with no gene match: 3. CDR3 length: 18 residues. Study-level points and caveats: Clonotypes which were not shared had lower generation probabilities than clonotypes that all four donors shared.

An even split of each subset's genomic DNA across several immunoSEQ plates was performed. Sequencing used immunoSEQ multiplex PCR; TCRdb keeps in-frame clones, though not all of them. The repertoire holds more than 2,000,000 clones, with 85% to 95% as singletons. The J gene is TRBJ2-1, the V gene TRBV10-1, with TRBD2 identical over 14 bases. This TCR was sampled from a man aged 18 to 30 in good health. Some clones in this sample may be carry-over from other donors' samples. The material sequenced was naive CD4+ T cells from PBMCs. Regarding subset: CD45RA+ positively selected. As DNA, the CDR3 is TGCGCCAGCAGTGAGTCGCGGGGACTAGCGGGAGCCTACAATGAGCAGTTCTTC. Translated, it gives CASSESRGLAGAYNEQFF.